This TCR beta chain was documented in a study of blood T cells in healthy people across ages (dated by TCRdb to the mid-2010s). Regarding the complete study: Template switching captured roughly one uniquely barcoded TCR beta cDNA molecule per two T cells in model experiments. Using deep sequencing normalized with unique cDNA molecular identifiers, the study measured how TCR beta repertoire diversity changes with age. Four age groups were formed from the donors: young (average approximately 15 years), middle-aged (around 41), aged (approximately 60) and long-lived (around 82). Donors of different ages were randomly distributed across sequencing lanes to avoid experimental bias. Two additional independent replicas of 1 million unique cDNA reads from the same blood draw were analyzed for two donors (one aged 18 to 29 and one aged 80 or older). Here is what the overall study found, with its caveats: Because donor CMV infection status was unknown, age-related changes in expanded clonotypes were potentially confounded. As age increased, observed TCR beta diversity per million T cells dropped in a roughly linear way, and a significant reduction was already evident by age roughly 40. Since profiling was done on bulk unsorted PBMCs, naive and antigen-experienced compartments could not be conclusively compared. Observed TCR beta diversity correlated strongly with the percentage of naive T cells measured by flow cytometry. Estimates of total diversity from one million sequenced T cells were regarded as lower bounds and underestimates. The long-lived group showed more naive CD4+ T cells, fewer expanded clones and increased TCR diversity than the aged group, suggesting age selection.

Systemically healthy Caucasian individuals from Russia, around 39 in total and aged roughly 6 to 100 years, were included as donors. About 9.1 milliliters of peripheral blood were collected from each donor into EDTA-treated Vacutainer tubes. PBMCs were isolated by Ficoll-Paque density-gradient centrifugation, with at least 6.5 million obtained per sample. Trizol reagent was used to extract total RNA from the PBMCs, yielding at least 6 micrograms per sample. The percentages of naive CD45RAhigh/CD27high T cells were determined by flow cytometry on a PBMC aliquot from every donor. Receptor amplification or capture employed 5' RACE. This sample was sequenced with an Illumina HiSeq 2500. A second PCR of roughly 7 to 11 cycles was performed with a sample-barcoded 5' primer and a J-beta primer mix. A unique molecular identifier was introduced onto each TCR beta cDNA molecule by a template-switch 5' adaptor carrying 12 random nucleotides. At least 2.5 million CDR3-containing paired-end reads were obtained from each sample. All of the RNA was converted into first-strand cDNA using the Mint cDNA synthesis kit, with a TRBC-specific oligonucleotide serving as the primer. Following uracil-DNA glycosylase treatment, all cDNA underwent a first 18-cycle PCR with the universal primers M1SS and BC2_uni_R. The original methods were these. For normalization, 1 million high-quality reads were randomly selected from each sample, with every read carrying a distinct molecular identifier. Instead of being binned into consensus sequences, reads that shared molecular identifiers were thrown out. MiTCR, with a Q25 quality threshold and the strictest error-elimination algorithm, was used for CDR3 identification, clonotype clustering and error correction. A nonparametric unseen species model with Euler transformation was used to estimate lower-bound total TCR beta diversity. TCRdb reprocessing: public reads trimmed at Q25 with fastp, clones called with MiXCR, in-frame beta chains kept. All rows with the same CDR3 protein become a single entry with the most common DNA and genes. V and J calls and clone size were set by TCRdb, not the authors. The sample data list about 2 million distinct CDR3 sequences, and about 50% of these were observed just once. The top ten clonotypes cover 2.1% of the sample.

Measured from the cysteine to the phenylalanine, the CDR3 is 14 residues long. The sequence is cut down to CDR3 DNA, 42 bases in frame from base 1. A distance of 12 bases separates the germline ends of V and J, which lose 0 bases and 6 bases respectively. Reading the germline V gene (reference sequence) gives CDR1 DFQATT and CDR2 SNEGSKA. As regards this clonotype: Its antigen is unknown. One base away there is no much larger clone; base qualities are not given.

The sample comprised blood. This receptor was obtained from a woman aged 40 to 50 in good health. Rearrangement joined TRBV20-1 to TRBJ2-1; the D segment may tentatively be TRBD1 or TRBD2, each giving 6 matched bases. The nucleotides read TGCAGTGCTAGAGACGGGGGCAGTGTCAATGAGCAGTTCTTC. The resulting protein is CSARDGGSVNEQFF.